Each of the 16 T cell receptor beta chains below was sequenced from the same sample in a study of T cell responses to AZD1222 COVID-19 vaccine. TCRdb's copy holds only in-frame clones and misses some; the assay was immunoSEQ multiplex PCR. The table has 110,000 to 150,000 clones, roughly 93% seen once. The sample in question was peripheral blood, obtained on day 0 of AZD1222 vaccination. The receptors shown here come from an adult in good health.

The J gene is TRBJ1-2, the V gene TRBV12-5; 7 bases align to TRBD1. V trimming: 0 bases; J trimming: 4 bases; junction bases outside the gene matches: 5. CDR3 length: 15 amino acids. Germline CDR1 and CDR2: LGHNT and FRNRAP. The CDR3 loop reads CASGLVLGQSYGYTF. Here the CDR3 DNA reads TGTGCTAGTGGTTTGGTACTGGGACAGAGCTATGGCTACACCTTC.

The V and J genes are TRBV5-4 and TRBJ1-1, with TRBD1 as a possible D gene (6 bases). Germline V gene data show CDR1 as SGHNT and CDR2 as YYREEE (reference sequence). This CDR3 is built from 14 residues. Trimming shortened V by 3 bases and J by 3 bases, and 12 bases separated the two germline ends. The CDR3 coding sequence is TGTGCCAGCAGCTCGAACACAGGGTACACTGAAGCTTTCTTT. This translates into CASSSNTGYTEAFF.

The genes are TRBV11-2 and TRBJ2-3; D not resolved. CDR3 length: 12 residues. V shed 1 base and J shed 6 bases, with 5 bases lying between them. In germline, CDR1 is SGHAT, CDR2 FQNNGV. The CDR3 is CASSLVGDTQYF. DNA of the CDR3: TGTGCCAGCAGCTTAGTGGGGGATACGCAGTATTTT.

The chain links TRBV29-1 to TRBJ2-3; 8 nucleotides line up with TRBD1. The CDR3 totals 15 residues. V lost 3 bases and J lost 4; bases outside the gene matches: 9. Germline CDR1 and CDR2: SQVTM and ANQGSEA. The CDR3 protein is CSVEKTGAGSDTQYF. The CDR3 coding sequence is TGCAGCGTTGAGAAGACAGGGGCCGGGTCAGATACGCAGTATTTT.

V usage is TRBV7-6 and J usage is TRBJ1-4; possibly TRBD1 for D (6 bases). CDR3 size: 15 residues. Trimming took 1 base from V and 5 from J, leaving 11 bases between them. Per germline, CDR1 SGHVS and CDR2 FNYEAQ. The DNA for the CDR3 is TGTGCCAGCAGCTTAGGGACAGCAGAGAATGAAAAACTGTTTTTT. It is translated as CASSLGTAENEKLFF.

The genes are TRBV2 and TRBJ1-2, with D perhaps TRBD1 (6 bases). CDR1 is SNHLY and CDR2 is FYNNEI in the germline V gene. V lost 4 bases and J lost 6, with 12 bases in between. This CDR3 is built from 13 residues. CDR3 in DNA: TGTGCCAGCAGTGCGATAGGGGGGGATGGCTACACCTTC. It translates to CASSAIGGDGYTF.

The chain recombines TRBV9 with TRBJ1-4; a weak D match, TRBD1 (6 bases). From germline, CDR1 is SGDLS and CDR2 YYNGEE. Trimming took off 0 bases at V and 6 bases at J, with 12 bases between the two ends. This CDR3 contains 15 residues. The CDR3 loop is CASSVESGHDEKLFF. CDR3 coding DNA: TGTGCCAGCAGCGTAGAATCGGGACACGATGAAAAACTGTTTTTT.

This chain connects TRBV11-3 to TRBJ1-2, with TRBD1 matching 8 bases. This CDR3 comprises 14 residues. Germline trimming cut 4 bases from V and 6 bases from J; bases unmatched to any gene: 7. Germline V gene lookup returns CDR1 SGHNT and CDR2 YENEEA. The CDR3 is CASSSGPGGDGYTF. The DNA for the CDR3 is TGTGCCAGCAGCTCCGGGCCAGGGGGCGATGGCTACACCTTC.

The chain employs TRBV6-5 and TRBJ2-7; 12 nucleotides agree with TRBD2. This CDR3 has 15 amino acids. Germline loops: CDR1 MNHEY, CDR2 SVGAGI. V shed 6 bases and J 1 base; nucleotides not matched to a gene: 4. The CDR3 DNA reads TGTGCCAGCAGGGTACTAGCGGGAGGTTCCTACGAGCAGTACTTC. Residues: CASRVLAGGSYEQYF.

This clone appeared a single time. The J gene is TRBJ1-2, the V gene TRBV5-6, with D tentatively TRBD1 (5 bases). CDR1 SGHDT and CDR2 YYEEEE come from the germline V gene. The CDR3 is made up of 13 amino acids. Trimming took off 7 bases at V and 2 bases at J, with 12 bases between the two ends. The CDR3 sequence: CASFRDGNYGYTF. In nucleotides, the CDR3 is TGTGCCAGCTTCAGGGACGGAAACTATGGCTACACCTTC. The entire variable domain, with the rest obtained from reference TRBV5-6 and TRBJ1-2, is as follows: DAGVTQSPTHLIKTRGQQVTLRCSPKSGHDTVSWYQQALGQGPQFIFQYYEEEERQRGNFPDRFSGHQFPNYSSELNVNALLLGDSALYLCASFRDGNYGYTFGSGTRLTVV.

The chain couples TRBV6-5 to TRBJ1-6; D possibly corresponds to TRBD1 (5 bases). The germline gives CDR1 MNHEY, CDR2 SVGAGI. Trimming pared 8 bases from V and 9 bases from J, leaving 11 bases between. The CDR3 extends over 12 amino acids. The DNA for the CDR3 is TGTGCCAGCGCAAGGGGATTTTCACCCCTCCACTTT. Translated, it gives CASARGFSPLHF.

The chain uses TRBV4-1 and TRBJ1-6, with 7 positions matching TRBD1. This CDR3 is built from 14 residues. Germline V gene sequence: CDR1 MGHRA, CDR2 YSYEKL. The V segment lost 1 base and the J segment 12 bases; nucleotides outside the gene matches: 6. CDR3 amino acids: CASSQGVRGLPLHF. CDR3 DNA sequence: TGCGCCAGCAGCCAAGGGGTCAGGGGGTTACCCCTCCACTTT.

For the CDR3, the DNA is TGCGCCAGCAATGGGACAGGGGCCAAAAACATTCAGTACTTC. Amino acids: CASNGTGAKNIQYF. This rearrangement joins TRBV10-1 to TRBJ2-4; 9 bases line up with TRBD1. After removal of 7 bases from V and 1 base from J, the junction contained 2 bases not matched to a gene. The CDR3 is made up of 14 amino acids. CDR1 WNHNN and CDR2 SYGVQD come from the germline V gene (reference sequence).

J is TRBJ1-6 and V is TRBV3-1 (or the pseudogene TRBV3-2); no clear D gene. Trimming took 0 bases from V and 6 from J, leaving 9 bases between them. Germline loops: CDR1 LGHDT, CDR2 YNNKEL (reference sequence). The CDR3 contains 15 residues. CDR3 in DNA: TGTGCCAGCAGCCAAGATTTGGGGAGTAATTCACCCCTCCACTTT. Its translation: CASSQDLGSNSPLHF.

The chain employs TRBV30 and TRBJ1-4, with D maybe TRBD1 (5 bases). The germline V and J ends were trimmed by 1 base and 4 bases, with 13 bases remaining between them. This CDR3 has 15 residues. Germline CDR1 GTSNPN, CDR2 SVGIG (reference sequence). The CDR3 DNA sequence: TGTGCCTGGAGTGGGGGGTTAAACTTTAATGAAAAACTGTTTTTT. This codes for CAWSGGLNFNEKLFF.

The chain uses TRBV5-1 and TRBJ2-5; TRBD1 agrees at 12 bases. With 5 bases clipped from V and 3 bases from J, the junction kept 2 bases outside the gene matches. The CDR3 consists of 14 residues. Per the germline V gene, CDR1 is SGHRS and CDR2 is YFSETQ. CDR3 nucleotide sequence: TGCGCCAGCAGGGGGACAGGGGGCGAAGAGACCCAGTACTTC. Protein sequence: CASRGTGGEETQYF.